These T cell receptor beta chains were read from a single sample in a study of human T cells and chemical hapten exposure. TCRdb re-called the RACE reads through MiXCR, storing one row per CDR3 protein. This table has some 110,000 distinct CDR3 sequences, around 35% appearing once. The material was whole blood, obtained in connection with sensitization to the hapten diphenylcyclopropenone (DPC). Every receptor here comes from a man aged 40-49 years with alopecia areata. Some clones in this sample may be carry-over from other donors' samples. Each CDR3 is given with its conserved first and last residue. Fields, in order: V gene, J gene, D gene, CDR3 protein. The D gene is left open where the match is weak.

v_gene: TRBV19
j_gene: TRBJ1-4
d_gene: .
CDR3aa: CASRPSGEKLFF

v_gene: TRBV6-5
j_gene: TRBJ1-1
d_gene: TRBD1
CDR3aa: CASSYSAGGNTEAFF

v_gene: TRBV9
j_gene: TRBJ1-6
d_gene: .
CDR3aa: CASSVVDRSSYNSPLHF

v_gene: TRBV7-2
j_gene: TRBJ2-3
d_gene: .
CDR3aa: CASSPEVQSSRSYF

v_gene: TRBV6-5
j_gene: TRBJ1-2
d_gene: TRBD1
CDR3aa: CASSHRDTGGSGYGYTF

v_gene: TRBV11-3
j_gene: TRBJ2-3
d_gene: TRBD2
CDR3aa: CASSTLAGGHKDTQYF

v_gene: TRBV4-3
j_gene: TRBJ2-3
d_gene: TRBD2
CDR3aa: CASREPGLAGHTDTQYF

v_gene: TRBV11-3
j_gene: TRBJ1-3
d_gene: .
CDR3aa: CASSADRRTGNTIYF

v_gene: TRBV27
j_gene: TRBJ1-5
d_gene: .
CDR3aa: CASSLGTGMGQPQHF

v_gene: TRBV6-2/TRBV6-3
j_gene: TRBJ2-5
d_gene: .
CDR3aa: CASSLGTDLKETQYF

v_gene: TRBV5-6
j_gene: TRBJ2-3
d_gene: TRBD2
CDR3aa: CASSLLGRAGTDTQYF

v_gene: TRBV7-2
j_gene: TRBJ2-3
d_gene: TRBD2
CDR3aa: CASSLRLGGRGTDTQYF

v_gene: TRBV9
j_gene: TRBJ2-1
d_gene: TRBD1
CDR3aa: CASSVTGTGGNEQFF

v_gene: TRBV18
j_gene: TRBJ2-7
d_gene: .
CDR3aa: CASSPGQYEQYF

v_gene: TRBV4-1
j_gene: TRBJ2-2
d_gene: TRBD1
CDR3aa: CASGSAGDRGSGELFF

v_gene: TRBV20-1
j_gene: TRBJ2-5
d_gene: .
CDR3aa: CSASAQAQETQYF

v_gene: TRBV4-1
j_gene: TRBJ1-5
d_gene: TRBD1
CDR3aa: CASSPSQGGMNQPQHF

v_gene: TRBV4-3
j_gene: TRBJ2-3
d_gene: .
CDR3aa: CASSQDLPDTQYF

v_gene: TRBV7-9
j_gene: TRBJ2-5
d_gene: TRBD2
CDR3aa: CASSLGTSSSLRYF

v_gene: TRBV7-8
j_gene: TRBJ1-5
d_gene: .
CDR3aa: CASSLLEDEPQHF

v_gene: TRBV7-2
j_gene: TRBJ2-4
d_gene: TRBD1
CDR3aa: CASSEDRGPGTSRKNIQYF

v_gene: TRBV7-6
j_gene: TRBJ2-5
d_gene: .
CDR3aa: CASSLNNWVGQETQYF

v_gene: TRBV4-1
j_gene: TRBJ2-3
d_gene: .
CDR3aa: CASSHRLALSTDTQYF

v_gene: TRBV7-9
j_gene: TRBJ2-7
d_gene: TRBD2
CDR3aa: CASSLGGSPTSSYEQYF

v_gene: TRBV12-3/TRBV12-4
j_gene: TRBJ1-2
d_gene: .
CDR3aa: CASSIGMRGYTF

v_gene: TRBV18
j_gene: TRBJ2-1
d_gene: TRBD2
CDR3aa: CASSPPAWEGRDEQFF

v_gene: TRBV6-2/TRBV6-3
j_gene: TRBJ2-1
d_gene: .
CDR3aa: CASSYGDSYNEQFF

v_gene: TRBV28
j_gene: TRBJ2-5
d_gene: TRBD2
CDR3aa: CASSLYAAGVQTQYF

v_gene: TRBV7-9
j_gene: TRBJ2-4
d_gene: .
CDR3aa: CASSLALLSAGAWAKNIQYF

v_gene: TRBV5-1
j_gene: TRBJ2-3
d_gene: TRBD1
CDR3aa: CASSKGTVVTDTQYF

v_gene: TRBV27
j_gene: TRBJ1-5
d_gene: .
CDR3aa: CASSSQGRGDQPQHF

v_gene: TRBV29-1
j_gene: TRBJ2-3
d_gene: TRBD2
CDR3aa: CSVEEGTSGRYTDTQYF

v_gene: TRBV20-1
j_gene: TRBJ2-5
d_gene: .
CDR3aa: CSAENFEYQETQYF

v_gene: TRBV20-1
j_gene: TRBJ2-3
d_gene: .
CDR3aa: CSAGPRRGADTQYF

v_gene: TRBV7-2
j_gene: TRBJ1-1
d_gene: TRBD1
CDR3aa: CASSLDRRETEAFF

v_gene: TRBV29-1
j_gene: TRBJ2-2
d_gene: TRBD2
CDR3aa: CSVMNINSGRVTGELFF

v_gene: TRBV27
j_gene: TRBJ1-5
d_gene: .
CDR3aa: CASSLRGAPYNQPQHF

v_gene: TRBV7-9
j_gene: TRBJ1-1
d_gene: TRBD1
CDR3aa: CASSLARTGGLYTEAFF

v_gene: TRBV6-5
j_gene: TRBJ2-5
d_gene: .
CDR3aa: CASSSSAGGETQYF

v_gene: TRBV9
j_gene: TRBJ2-1
d_gene: TRBD1
CDR3aa: CASSENRDRDGNEQFF

v_gene: TRBV7-9
j_gene: TRBJ2-2
d_gene: .
CDR3aa: CASSLVGTNTGELFF

v_gene: TRBV7-3
j_gene: TRBJ1-2
d_gene: TRBD1
CDR3aa: CASSLGQGTNYGYTF

v_gene: TRBV7-9
j_gene: TRBJ2-7
d_gene: TRBD1
CDR3aa: CASSGRDSHYEQYF

v_gene: TRBV6-6
j_gene: TRBJ2-4
d_gene: TRBD1
CDR3aa: CASSLDRLGAKNIQYF

v_gene: TRBV3-1
j_gene: TRBJ2-7
d_gene: .
CDR3aa: CASSQVIGTKAYEQYF

v_gene: TRBV5-1
j_gene: TRBJ2-3
d_gene: TRBD2
CDR3aa: CASSTGRLAVGTDTQYF

v_gene: TRBV7-9
j_gene: TRBJ2-7
d_gene: TRBD1
CDR3aa: CASSTHTGTGKVEF

v_gene: TRBV5-1
j_gene: TRBJ2-5
d_gene: .
CDR3aa: CASSLGQGWQETQYF

v_gene: TRBV29-1
j_gene: TRBJ2-6
d_gene: .
CDR3aa: CSVGLDSGANVLTF

v_gene: TRBV7-9
j_gene: TRBJ2-1
d_gene: .
CDR3aa: CASSLDEQFF

v_gene: TRBV6-2/TRBV6-3
j_gene: TRBJ2-5
d_gene: TRBD2
CDR3aa: CASSPGLADQETQYF